This paragraph covers one T cell receptor (beta chain) sequence. V lost 7 bases, J lost 8 bases, and 20 bases lay in between. Germline V gene sequence: CDR1 MGHDK, CDR2 SYGVNS. This CDR3 region has 15 residues. These data belong to a study of cytomegalovirus exposure and HLA in healthy donors. Primers: 60 Vbeta forward and 13 Jbeta reverse. TCRdb's table, derived via immunoSEQ multiplex PCR, lists solely in-frame clones and lacks some. The sample has more than 100,000 clones; 79% are singletons. The TCR sequence derives from a male donor in good health and CMV-seronegative. Sequenced input: PBMCs. This chain connects TRBV25-1 to TRBJ1-4, with D perhaps matching TRBD1 (6 bases). The CDR3 DNA reads TGTGCCAGCACCTCGGGTCGGGGGGCGGGGGAAAAACTGTTTTTT. Translating gives CASTSGRGAGEKLFF.